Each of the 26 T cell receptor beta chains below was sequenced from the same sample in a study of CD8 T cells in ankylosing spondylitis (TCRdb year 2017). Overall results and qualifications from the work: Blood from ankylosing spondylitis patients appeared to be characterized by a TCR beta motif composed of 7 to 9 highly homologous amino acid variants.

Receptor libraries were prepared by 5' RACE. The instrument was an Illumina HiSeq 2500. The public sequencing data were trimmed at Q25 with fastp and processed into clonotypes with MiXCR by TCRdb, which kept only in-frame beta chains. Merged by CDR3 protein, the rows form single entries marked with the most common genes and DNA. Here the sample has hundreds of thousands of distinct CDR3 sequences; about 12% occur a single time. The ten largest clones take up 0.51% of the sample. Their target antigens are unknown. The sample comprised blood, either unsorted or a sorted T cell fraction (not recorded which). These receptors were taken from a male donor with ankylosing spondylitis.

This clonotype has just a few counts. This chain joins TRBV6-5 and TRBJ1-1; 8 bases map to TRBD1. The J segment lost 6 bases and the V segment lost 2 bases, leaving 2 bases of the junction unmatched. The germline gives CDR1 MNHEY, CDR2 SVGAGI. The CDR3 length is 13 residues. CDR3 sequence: CASSYLDRAEAFF. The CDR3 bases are TGTGCCAGCAGTTACCTGGACAGGGCTGAAGCTTTCTTT.

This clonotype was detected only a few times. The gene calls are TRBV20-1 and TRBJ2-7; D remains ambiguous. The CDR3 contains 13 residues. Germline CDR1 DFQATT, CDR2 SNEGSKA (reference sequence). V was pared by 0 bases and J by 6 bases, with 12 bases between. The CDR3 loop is CSARDMELGEQYF. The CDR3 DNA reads TGCAGTGCTAGAGATATGGAGCTGGGCGAGCAGTACTTC.

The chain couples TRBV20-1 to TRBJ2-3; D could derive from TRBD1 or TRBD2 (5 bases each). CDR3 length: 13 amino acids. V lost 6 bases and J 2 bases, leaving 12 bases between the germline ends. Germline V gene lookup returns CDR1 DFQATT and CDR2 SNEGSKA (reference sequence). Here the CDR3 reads CSAVTGATDTQYF. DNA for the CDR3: TGCAGTGCCGTGACCGGGGCCACAGATACGCAGTATTTT.

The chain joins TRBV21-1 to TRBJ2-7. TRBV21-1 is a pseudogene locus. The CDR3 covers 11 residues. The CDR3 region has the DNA TGTGCCAGCAGCCAGGAGAACGAGCAGTACTTC. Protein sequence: CASSQENEQYF.

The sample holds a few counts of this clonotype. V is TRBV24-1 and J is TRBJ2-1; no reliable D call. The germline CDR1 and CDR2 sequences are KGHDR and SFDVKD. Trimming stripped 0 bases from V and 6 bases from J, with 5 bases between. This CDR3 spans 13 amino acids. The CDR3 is CATSDLLGNEQFF. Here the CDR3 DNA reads TGTGCCACCAGTGATTTGCTGGGCAATGAGCAGTTCTTC.

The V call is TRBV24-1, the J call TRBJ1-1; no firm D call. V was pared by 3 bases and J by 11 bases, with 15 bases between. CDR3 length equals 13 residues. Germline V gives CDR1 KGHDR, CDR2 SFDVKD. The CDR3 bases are TGTGCCACCAGTGATAATTCCGAGCGTGGGGCTTTCTTT. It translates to CATSDNSERGAFF.

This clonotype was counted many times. In nucleotides, the CDR3 is TGTGCCATCAGTGCCGCAATGCTCGCGTACAATGAGCAGTTCTTC. Translating gives CAISAAMLAYNEQFF. The chain combines TRBV10-3 with TRBJ2-1; D is ambiguous. The V gene lost 4 bases and the J gene lost 4 bases, with 14 bases spanning the gap. The germline CDR1 and CDR2 sequences are ENHRY and SYGVKD. The length of the CDR3 is 15 residues.

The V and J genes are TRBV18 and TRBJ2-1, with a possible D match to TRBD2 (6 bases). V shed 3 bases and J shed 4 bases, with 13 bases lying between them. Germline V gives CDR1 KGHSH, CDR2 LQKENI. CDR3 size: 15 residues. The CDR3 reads CASSPGLARYNEQFF. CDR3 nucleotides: TGTGCCAGCTCACCCGGGCTAGCGAGATACAATGAGCAGTTCTTC. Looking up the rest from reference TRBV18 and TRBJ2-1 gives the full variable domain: NAGVMQNPRHLVRRRGQEARLRCSPMKGHSHVYWYRQLPEEGLKFMVYLQKENIIDESGMPKERFSAEFPKEGPSILRIQQVVRGDSAAYFCASSPGLARYNEQFFGPGTRLTVL.

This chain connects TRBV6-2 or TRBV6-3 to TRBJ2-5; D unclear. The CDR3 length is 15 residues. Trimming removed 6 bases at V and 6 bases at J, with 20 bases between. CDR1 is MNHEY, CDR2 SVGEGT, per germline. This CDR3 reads CASRDETLIRKTQYF. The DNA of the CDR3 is TGTGCCAGCAGAGACGAGACTCTGATACGGAAGACCCAGTACTTC.

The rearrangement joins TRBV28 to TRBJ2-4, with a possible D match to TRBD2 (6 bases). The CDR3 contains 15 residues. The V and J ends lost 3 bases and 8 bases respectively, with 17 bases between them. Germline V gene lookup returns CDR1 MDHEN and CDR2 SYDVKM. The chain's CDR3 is CASSLETGVGYIQYF. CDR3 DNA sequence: TGTGCCAGCAGTTTGGAGACGGGGGTTGGATACATTCAGTACTTC.

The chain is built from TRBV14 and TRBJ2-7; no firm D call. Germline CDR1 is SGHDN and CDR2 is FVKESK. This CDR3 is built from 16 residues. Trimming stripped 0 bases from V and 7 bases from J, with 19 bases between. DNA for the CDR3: TGTGCCAGCAGCCAAGACTCTCAGGCCCGCTTTCGGGAGCAGTACTTC. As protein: CASSQDSQARFREQYF.

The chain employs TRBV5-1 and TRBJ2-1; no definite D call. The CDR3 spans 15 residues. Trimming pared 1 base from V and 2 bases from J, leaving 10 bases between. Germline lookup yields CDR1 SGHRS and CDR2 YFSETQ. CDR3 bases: TGCGCCAGCAGCTTGCAGGATCCCGCCTACAATGAGCAGTTCTTC. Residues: CASSLQDPAYNEQFF. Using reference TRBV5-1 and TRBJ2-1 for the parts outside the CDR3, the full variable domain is KAGVTQTPRYLIKTRGQQVTLSCSPISGHRSVSWYQQTPGQGLQFLFEYFSETQRNKGNFPGRFSGRQFSNSRSEMNVSTLELGDSALYLCASSLQDPAYNEQFFGPGTRLTVL.

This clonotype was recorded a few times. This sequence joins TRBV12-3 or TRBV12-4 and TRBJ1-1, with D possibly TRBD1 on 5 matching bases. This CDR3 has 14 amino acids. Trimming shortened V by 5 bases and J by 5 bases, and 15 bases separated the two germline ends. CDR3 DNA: TGTGCCAGCAGTCTCCGGGAGGCAGGGACTGAAGCTTTCTTT. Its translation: CASSLREAGTEAFF.

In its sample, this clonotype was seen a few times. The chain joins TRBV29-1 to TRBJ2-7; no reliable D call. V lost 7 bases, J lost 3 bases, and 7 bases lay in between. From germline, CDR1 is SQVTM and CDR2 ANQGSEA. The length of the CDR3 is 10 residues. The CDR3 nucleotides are TGCAGCGCAGAAATCTACGAGCAGTACTTC. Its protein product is CSAEIYEQYF.

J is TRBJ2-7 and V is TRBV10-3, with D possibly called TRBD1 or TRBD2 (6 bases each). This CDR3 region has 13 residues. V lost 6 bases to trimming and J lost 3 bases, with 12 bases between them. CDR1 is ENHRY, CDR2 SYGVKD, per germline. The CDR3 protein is CAISPEGGYEQYF. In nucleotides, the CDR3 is TGTGCCATCAGCCCCGAGGGGGGCTACGAGCAGTACTTC.

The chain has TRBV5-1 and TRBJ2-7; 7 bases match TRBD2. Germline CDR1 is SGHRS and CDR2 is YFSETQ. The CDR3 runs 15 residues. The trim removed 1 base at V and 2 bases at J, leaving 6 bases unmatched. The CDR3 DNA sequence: TGCGCCAGCAGCTTGTTTACGGGGGGAACCTACGAGCAGTACTTC. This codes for CASSLFTGGTYEQYF.

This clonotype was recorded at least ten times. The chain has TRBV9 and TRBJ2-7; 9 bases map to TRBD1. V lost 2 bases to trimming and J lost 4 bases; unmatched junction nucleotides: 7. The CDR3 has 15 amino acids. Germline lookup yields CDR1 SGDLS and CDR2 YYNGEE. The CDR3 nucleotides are TGTGCCAGCAGCGTTGGACTGGACAGGGGTTACGAGCAGTACTTC. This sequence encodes CASSVGLDRGYEQYF.

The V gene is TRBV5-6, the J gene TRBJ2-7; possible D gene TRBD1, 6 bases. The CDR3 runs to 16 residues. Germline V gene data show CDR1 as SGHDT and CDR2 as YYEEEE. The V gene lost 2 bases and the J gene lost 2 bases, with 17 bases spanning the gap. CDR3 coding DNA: TGTGCCAGCAGCTTCTTCCAGGGACATGTGACCTACGAGCAGTACTTC. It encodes CASSFFQGHVTYEQYF. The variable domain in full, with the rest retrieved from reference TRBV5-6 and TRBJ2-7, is DAGVTQSPTHLIKTRGQQVTLRCSPKSGHDTVSWYQQALGQGPQFIFQYYEEEERQRGNFPDRFSGHQFPNYSSELNVNALLLGDSALYLCASSFFQGHVTYEQYFGPGTRLTVT.

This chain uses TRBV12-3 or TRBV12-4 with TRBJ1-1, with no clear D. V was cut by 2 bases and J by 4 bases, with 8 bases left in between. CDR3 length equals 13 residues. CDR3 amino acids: CASSLIGSTEAFF. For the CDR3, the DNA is TGTGCCAGCAGTTTAATAGGTTCCACTGAAGCTTTCTTT.

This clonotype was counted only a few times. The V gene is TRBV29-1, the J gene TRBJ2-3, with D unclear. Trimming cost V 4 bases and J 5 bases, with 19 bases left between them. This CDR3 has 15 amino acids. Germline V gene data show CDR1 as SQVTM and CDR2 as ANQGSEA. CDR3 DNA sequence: TGCAGCGTTGGAACTCCGGCCCGCGGAATAGATACGCAGTATTTT. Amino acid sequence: CSVGTPARGIDTQYF.

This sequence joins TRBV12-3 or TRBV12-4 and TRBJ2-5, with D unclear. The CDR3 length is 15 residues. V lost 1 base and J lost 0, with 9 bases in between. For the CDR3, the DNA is TGTGCCAGCAGTTTAGGACGCTCGTACCAAGAGACCCAGTACTTC. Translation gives CASSLGRSYQETQYF.

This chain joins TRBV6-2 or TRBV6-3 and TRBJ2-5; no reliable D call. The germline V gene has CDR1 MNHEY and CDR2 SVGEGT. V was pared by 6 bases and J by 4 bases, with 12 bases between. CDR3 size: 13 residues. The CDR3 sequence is CASSTGFGETQYF. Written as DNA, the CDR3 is TGTGCCAGCAGCACTGGGTTCGGAGAGACCCAGTACTTC.

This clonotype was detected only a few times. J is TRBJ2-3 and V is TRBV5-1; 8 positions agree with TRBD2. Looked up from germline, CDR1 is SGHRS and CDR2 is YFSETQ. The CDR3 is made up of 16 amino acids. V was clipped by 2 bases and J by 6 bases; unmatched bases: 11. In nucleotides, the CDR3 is TGCGCCAGCAGCTTTGGTCCAGCGGGAGTTGGTGATACGCAGTATTTT. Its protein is CASSFGPAGVGDTQYF.

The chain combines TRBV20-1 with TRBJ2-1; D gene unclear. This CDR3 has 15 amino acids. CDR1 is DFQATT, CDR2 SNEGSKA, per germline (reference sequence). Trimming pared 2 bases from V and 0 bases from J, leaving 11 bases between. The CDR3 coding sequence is TGCAGTGCTAGACGGGCTCTCAGCTCCTACAATGAGCAGTTCTTC. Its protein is CSARRALSSYNEQFF.

CDR3 residues: CASSYMAAYGYTF. CDR3 bases: TGTGCCAGCAGTTACATGGCAGCCTATGGCTACACCTTC. This chain uses TRBV6-2 or TRBV6-3 with TRBJ1-2, with D hard to call. Germline lookup yields CDR1 MNHEY and CDR2 SVGEGT. This CDR3 has 13 residues. V was shortened by 2 bases and J by 4 bases, with 8 bases between the two germline ends.

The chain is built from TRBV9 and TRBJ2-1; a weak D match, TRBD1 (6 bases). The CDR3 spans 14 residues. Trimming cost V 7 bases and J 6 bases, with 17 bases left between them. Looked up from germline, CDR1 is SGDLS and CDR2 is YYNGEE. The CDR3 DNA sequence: TGTGCCAGCGGACGAGGGGGTTTCCTCAATGAGCAGTTCTTC. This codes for CASGRGGFLNEQFF.